This TCR beta chain was documented in a study of blood T cell repertoires in COVID-19. Original handling: Amplifying reference gene primers gave estimates of nucleated cell counts. The data were produced by immunoSEQ multiplex PCR, yet TCRdb's version contains in-frame clones alone and is incomplete. That table supplies the V and J calls and clone size; D and trimming were determined from the DNA. The data hold 140,000 to 150,000 clones, with roughly 80% observed a single time. Trimming left V 3 bases short and J 13 bases short, with 21 bases between. Per the germline V gene, CDR1 is DFQATT and CDR2 is SNEGSKA (reference sequence). This CDR3 spans 13 amino acids.

Material for sequencing was peripheral blood. The chain is built from TRBV20-1 and TRBJ1-2; D is ambiguous. The clonotype originates from a human donor with acute or convalescent COVID-19. The donor label of this sample is uncertain. This CDR3 is CSASPSAAGTFTF. In DNA form, the CDR3 reads TGCAGTGCTAGTCCCTCCGCGGCCGGTACGTTCACCTTC.